Following are 27 T cell receptor beta chains from one sample sequenced in a study of beta chain features in type 1 diabetes. No antigens are known for them. Regarding the study as a whole: Shorter TCRB CDR3s, moderately but significantly so, were found in Type 1 diabetes patients in all four CD4+ subsets.

Expressed TCRB transcripts were sequenced, since all the RNA that had been isolated was reverse transcribed. The method was immunoSEQ multiplex PCR; TCRdb's version includes in-frame clones alone and lacks a portion of them. In the table there are hundreds of thousands of clones, over 7% of which are singletons. Material: central memory CD4+ T cells from blood. The receptors here all came from a man between 25 and 39 years old with type 1 diabetes.

This clone was observed a few times. The V call is TRBV2, the J call TRBJ2-5, with D tentatively TRBD1 or TRBD2 (6 bases each). The CDR3 sequence is 15 residues long. V lost 7 bases to trimming and J lost 5 bases, with 20 bases between them. CDR1 and CDR2 (germline): SNHLY, FYNNEI. The CDR3 DNA is TGTGCCAGCAAGGGAGGAGGGGGGTCGTGGGAGACCCAGTACTTC. It specifies CASKGGGGSWETQYF.

This clone was recorded a few times. The rearrangement links TRBV29-1 to TRBJ1-2; D may be TRBD1 (6 bases). Germline V lookup: CDR1 SQVTM, CDR2 ANQGSEA. Trimming removed 6 bases from V and 5 bases from J, with 16 bases in between. The CDR3 has 13 residues. CDR3 coding DNA: TGCAGCGTCCCCCTACAGGGATGGTATGGCTACACCTTC. Encoded protein: CSVPLQGWYGYTF.

This clone has a handful of counts. The CDR3 region is CATSRGGVTVVEQFF. CDR3 sequence (DNA): TGTGCCACCAGCAGAGGGGGGGTGACAGTCGTGGAGCAGTTCTTC. The chain combines TRBV15 with TRBJ2-1; weak D call: TRBD2 (6 bases). The CDR3 contains 15 residues. V was trimmed by 1 base and J by 10 bases, leaving 17 bases between them. The germline V gene has CDR1 LNHNV and CDR2 YYDKDF (reference sequence).

This clone has a handful of counts. The rearrangement links TRBV18 to TRBJ1-3; a possible D gene is TRBD1 (6 bases). The CDR3 loop spans 15 amino acids. V was shortened by 1 base and J by 2 bases, with 9 bases between the two germline ends. The V gene's germline CDR1 is KGHSH and CDR2 LQKENI. The CDR3 nucleotides are TGTGCCAGCTCACCACAGGGGGAACCTGGAAACACCATATATTTT. Protein product: CASSPQGEPGNTIYF. Full variable domain (rest looked up from reference TRBV18 and TRBJ1-3): NAGVMQNPRHLVRRRGQEARLRCSPMKGHSHVYWYRQLPEEGLKFMVYLQKENIIDESGMPKERFSAEFPKEGPSILRIQQVVRGDSAAYFCASSPQGEPGNTIYFGEGSWLTVV.

This clone was counted only a few times. The chain uses TRBV9 and TRBJ2-3; D remains ambiguous. CDR1 is SGDLS, CDR2 YYNGEE, per germline. The CDR3 has 16 amino acids. Trimming shortened V by 3 bases and J by 2 bases, and 16 bases separated the two germline ends. The CDR3 sequence is CASSGPLSVATDTQYF. The CDR3 DNA is TGTGCCAGCAGCGGACCCTTGTCCGTTGCCACAGATACGCAGTATTTT.

This clone has only a few counts. The chain couples TRBV7-2 to TRBJ2-1; 10 bases line up with TRBD2. CDR3 length: 15 residues. J lost 8 bases, V lost 3 bases, and 7 bases had no gene match. Germline CDR1 SGHTA, CDR2 FQGNSA. CDR3 loop: CASSLDSSGGHEQFF. The CDR3 coding sequence is TGTGCCAGCAGCTTGGATTCTAGCGGGGGTCATGAGCAGTTCTTC.

This clone was seen a handful of times. The chain uses TRBV7-9 and TRBJ1-2; possible D gene TRBD1, 5 bases. V shed 5 bases and J shed 11 bases, with 18 bases lying between them. CDR3 length: 13 amino acids. CDR1 and CDR2 (germline): SEHNR, FQNEAQ (reference sequence). CDR3 in amino acids: CASSLGTDPRYTF. The CDR3 bases are TGTGCCAGCAGCCTTGGGACGGACCCCAGGTACACCTTC.

This clone came up a few times. The chain has TRBV15 and TRBJ1-4, with D possibly TRBD1 on 5 matching bases. Trimming took 0 bases from V and 8 from J, leaving 16 bases between them. CDR1 and CDR2 (germline): LNHNV, YYDKDF (reference sequence). This CDR3 region has 16 residues. The CDR3 nucleotides are TGTGCCACCAGCAGAGATCGGCCCCACGGGGGGGAAAAACTGTTTTTT. Residues: CATSRDRPHGGEKLFF.

The chain uses TRBV6-6 and TRBJ2-5; TRBD2 is a possible D gene (5 bases). The CDR3 is 13 residues long. Trimming took off 2 bases at V and 4 bases at J, with 8 bases between the two ends. The germline V gene encodes CDR1 MNHNY and CDR2 SVGAGI (reference sequence). The CDR3, as DNA: TGTGCCAGCAGTTACGTCCGGGGAGAGACCCAGTACTTC. It translates to CASSYVRGETQYF.

This chain uses TRBV6-5 with TRBJ2-2; D perhaps matches TRBD1 (5 bases). With 5 bases removed from V and 6 bases from J, the gap between germline ends came to 10 bases. Germline CDR1 is MNHEY and CDR2 is SVGAGI. This CDR3 comprises 13 residues. The CDR3 sequence: CASSRGQAGELFF. The CDR3 DNA reads TGTGCCAGCAGTAGGGGCCAAGCCGGGGAGCTGTTTTTT.

V usage is TRBV6-6 and J usage is TRBJ2-7; 8 bases map to TRBD1. The CDR3 is made up of 13 amino acids. Trimming took 7 bases from V and 3 from J; bases not matched to a gene: 5. Looked up from germline, CDR1 is MNHNY and CDR2 is SVGAGI (reference sequence). Written as DNA, the CDR3 is TGTGCCAGCACCGCGGACAGGGACTACGAGCAGTACTTC. It encodes CASTADRDYEQYF.

The chain has TRBV15 and TRBJ1-1, with D uncertain. This CDR3 region has 12 residues. V was clipped by 5 bases and J by 10 bases, with 14 bases between them. Germline V gives CDR1 LNHNV, CDR2 YYDKDF (reference sequence). In DNA form, the CDR3 reads TGTGCCACCAGCGGCCTAGGGAAGGGAGCTTTCTTT. It yields the protein CATSGLGKGAFF.

This chain uses TRBV4-2 with TRBJ1-6; the D is unclear. V lost 11 bases, J lost 0 bases, and 20 bases lay in between. The CDR3 spans 17 residues. CDR1 and CDR2 from the germline V gene are LGHNA and YNFKEQ. In nucleotides, the CDR3 is TGTGCCCCCGTCGGTGAGGCGGAGCCCTCCTATAATTCACCCCTCCACTTT. It encodes CAPVGEAEPSYNSPLHF.

This clone was seen only once. J is TRBJ2-2 and V is TRBV7-8, with 9 bases aligning to TRBD1. Trimming cost V 5 bases and J 4 bases; bases outside gene matches: 5. This CDR3 is 15 amino acids long. CDR1 is SGHVS and CDR2 is FQNEAQ in the germline V gene. The CDR3 sequence: CASSRDRGSTGELFF. In DNA form, the CDR3 reads TGTGCCAGCAGCCGCGACAGGGGGAGCACCGGGGAGCTGTTTTTT.

This clone has a handful of counts. The chain is built from TRBV7-9 and TRBJ2-3; D is perhaps TRBD1 or TRBD2 (5 bases each). From germline, CDR1 is SEHNR and CDR2 FQNEAQ (reference sequence). The V gene lost 7 bases and the J gene lost 0 bases, with 14 bases spanning the gap. There are 15 residues in the CDR3. Written as DNA, the CDR3 is TGTGCCAGCACTCCACGTGGGGGTAGCACAGATACGCAGTATTTT. It specifies CASTPRGGSTDTQYF.

V is TRBV5-1 and J is TRBJ1-2, with 8 positions matching TRBD1. The CDR3 covers 18 residues. With 4 bases clipped from V and 3 bases from J, the junction kept 17 bases outside the gene matches. In germline, CDR1 is SGHRS, CDR2 YFSETQ. CDR3 sequence: CASSTIGQGGPGDYGYTF. CDR3 nucleotides: TGCGCCAGCAGCACCATCGGACAGGGCGGTCCCGGGGACTATGGCTACACCTTC.

This clone has at least ten counts. The genes are TRBV21-1 and TRBJ2-3. TRBV21-1 is tagged as a pseudogene. This CDR3 spans 15 amino acids. The CDR3 loop is CASSKWGRVSDTQYF. The CDR3 region has the DNA TGTGCCAGCAGCAAATGGGGTCGGGTATCAGATACGCAGTATTTT.

The chain carries TRBV5-1 and TRBJ2-1, with D perhaps TRBD2 (6 bases). The germline V gene encodes CDR1 SGHRS and CDR2 YFSETQ. This CDR3 region has 14 residues. The V end was cut by 5 bases, the J end by 6 bases, with 15 bases between. The CDR3 protein is CASRPPGLLNEQFF. The CDR3 bases are TGCGCCAGCAGGCCTCCGGGACTCCTCAATGAGCAGTTCTTC. The whole variable domain, filled in from reference TRBV5-1 and TRBJ2-1, reads KAGVTQTPRYLIKTRGQQVTLSCSPISGHRSVSWYQQTPGQGLQFLFEYFSETQRNKGNFPGRFSGRQFSNSRSEMNVSTLELGDSALYLCASRPPGLLNEQFFGPGTRLTVL.

The CDR3 is CASSLTGTETQYF. CDR3 nucleotide sequence: TGTGCCAGCAGCTTGACAGGGACAGAGACCCAGTACTTC. The chain combines TRBV5-4 with TRBJ2-5; possible D gene TRBD1, 6 bases. This CDR3 comprises 13 residues. V was pared by 1 base and J by 4 bases, with 8 bases between. Germline values: CDR1 SGHNT, CDR2 YYREEE (reference sequence). Together with reference TRBV5-4 and TRBJ2-5, the CDR3 gives the full variable domain: ETGVTQSPTHLIKTRGQQVTLRCSSQSGHNTVSWYQQALGQGPQFIFQYYREEENGRGNFPPRFSGLQFPNYSSELNVNALELDDSALYLCASSLTGTETQYFGPGTRLLVL.

This clone was seen a handful of times. This chain connects TRBV11-2 to TRBJ2-1; D might be TRBD1 (5 bases). Germline CDR1 and CDR2: SGHAT and FQNNGV. The CDR3 extends over 13 amino acids. V was trimmed by 1 base and J by 5 bases, leaving 6 bases between them. The CDR3 is CASSLGRDNEQFF. CDR3 nucleotide sequence: TGTGCCAGCAGCTTAGGCAGGGACAATGAGCAGTTCTTC.

This clone was seen ten or more times. The chain joins TRBV29-1 to TRBJ2-6; D is possibly TRBD1 (6 bases). V was shortened by 1 base and J by 4 bases, with 11 bases between the two germline ends. Germline V gives CDR1 SQVTM, CDR2 ANQGSEA. The CDR3 covers 15 residues. CDR3 loop: CSVEGQAAGANVLTF. The CDR3 bases are TGCAGCGTTGAAGGACAGGCCGCCGGGGCCAACGTCCTGACTTTC.

This clone has a count of ten or more. The rearrangement joins TRBV21-1 to TRBJ2-7; the DNA was not compared with TRBD1, the D call given in the table. TRBV21-1 is an annotated pseudogene. The CDR3 is 16 amino acids. This chain's CDR3 is CASIPFYRDISYEQYF. CDR3 sequence (DNA): TGTGCCAGCATCCCCTTCTACAGGGACATCTCCTACGAGCAGTACTTC.

The chain is built from TRBV7-9 and TRBJ1-2; 8 bases agree with TRBD1. With 5 bases clipped from V and 6 bases from J, the junction kept 11 bases outside the gene matches. Per the germline V gene, CDR1 is SEHNR and CDR2 is FQNEAQ (reference sequence). This CDR3 is 15 amino acids long. The CDR3 is CASSQGAVEENGYTF. In nucleotides, the CDR3 is TGTGCCAGCAGCCAGGGGGCCGTCGAGGAAAATGGCTACACCTTC.

The chain recombines TRBV14 with TRBJ2-3; D is unresolved. Germline assignment: CDR1 SGHDN and CDR2 FVKESK. The CDR3 is made up of 11 amino acids. V shed 5 bases and J shed 6 bases, with 6 bases lying between them. As DNA, the CDR3 is TGTGCCAGCAGCTTCTTGGATACGCAGTATTTT. Translated, it gives CASSFLDTQYF. The full variable domain, completed using reference TRBV14 and TRBJ2-3, is EAGVTQFPSHSVIEKGQTVTLRCDPISGHDNLYWYRRVMGKEIKFLLHFVKESKQDESGMPNNRFLAERTGGTYSTLKVQPAELEDSGVYFCASSFLDTQYFGPGTRLTVL.

The chain has TRBV19 and TRBJ1-6; 8 bases fit TRBD1. CDR1 and CDR2 (germline): LNHDA, SQIVND (reference sequence). J was trimmed by 6 bases and V by 6 bases; bases with no gene match: 7. This CDR3 spans 15 amino acids. DNA of the CDR3: TGTGCCAGTAGCACAGGGGGGGTTTCTAATTCACCCCTCCACTTT. It specifies CASSTGGVSNSPLHF.

In DNA form, the CDR3 reads TGTGCCAGCAGCCAAGGGGGGACAGGGCAGGCCTCCTATAATTCACCCCTCCACTTT. Translating gives CASSQGGTGQASYNSPLHF. The V call is TRBV4-2, the J call TRBJ1-6; 9 bases agree with TRBD1. Germline-derived CDR1 and CDR2 are LGHNA and YNFKEQ. CDR3 length equals 19 residues. Trimming took 1 base from V and 0 from J; bases not matched to a gene: 7.

The chain carries TRBV7-6 and TRBJ1-5, with D unresolved. V was trimmed by 0 bases and J by 0 bases, leaving 6 bases between them. CDR1 and CDR2 from the germline V gene are SGHVS and FNYEAQ. The CDR3 totals 15 residues. CDR3 nucleotide sequence: TGTGCCAGCAGCTTAGCCCCGGATAGCAATCAGCCCCAGCATTTT. It specifies CASSLAPDSNQPQHF.